Following are 8 T cell receptor beta chains from one sample sequenced in a study of shared clonotypes between healthy human individuals. Assay used: immunoSEQ multiplex PCR; TCRdb lists only in-frame clones, some missing. Of 2,500,000 or so clones listed, around 90% are singletons. What was sequenced was naive CD4+ T cells from PBMCs. Sample subset: CD45RA+ positively selected. These receptor sequences come from a man aged 18 to 30 in good health. Some clones in this sample may be carry-over from other donors' samples.

J is TRBJ1-2 and V is TRBV7-9; perhaps TRBD1 as D (5 bases). Trimming took 5 bases from V and 2 from J, leaving 9 bases between them. The CDR3 runs 13 residues. Germline V gene sequence: CDR1 SEHNR, CDR2 FQNEAQ (reference sequence). CDR3 sequence: CASSLRVNYGYTF. CDR3 DNA: TGTGCCAGCAGCCTCAGGGTGAACTATGGCTACACCTTC.

This clone was picked up one time. The chain combines TRBV28 with TRBJ2-7, with 7 bases identical to TRBD1. The CDR3 loop spans 14 amino acids. Unmatched junction bases numbered 7, after V lost 5 bases and J lost 3 bases. CDR1 is MDHEN, CDR2 SYDVKM, per germline. The CDR3 loop is CASSPGTAGYEQYF. The CDR3 DNA follows: TGTGCCAGCAGTCCCGGGACAGCTGGCTACGAGCAGTACTTC.

In the case of this clone: Other DNA sequences of this sample code for an identical CDR3. The chain combines TRBV2 with TRBJ2-7; D gene unclear. The germline gives CDR1 SNHLY, CDR2 FYNNEI. V was trimmed by 5 bases and J by 4 bases, leaving 6 bases between them. CDR3 length equals 11 residues. CDR3 loop: CASSLKYEQYF. CDR3 in DNA: TGTGCCAGCAGTCTCAAATACGAGCAGTACTTC.

The rearrangement joins TRBV7-9 to TRBJ2-7, with TRBD1 matching over 7 bases. The V gene end was trimmed by 5 bases and the J gene end by 2 bases; junction bases not matched to a gene: 6. Germline V lookup: CDR1 SEHNR, CDR2 FQNEAQ (reference sequence). CDR3 length: 14 residues. For the CDR3, the DNA is TGTGCCAGCAGCGAAAGGGACAGCACCTACGAGCAGTACTTC. Its protein product is CASSERDSTYEQYF.

Comments on this clone: The identical CDR3 is also encoded by other nucleotide sequences in the sample. The V and J genes are TRBV7-9 and TRBJ2-3, with 15 positions matching TRBD2. This CDR3 comprises 16 residues. Germline CDR1 is SEHNR and CDR2 is FQNEAQ (reference sequence). V shed 5 bases, J shed 3 bases, and the junction held 3 bases outside the gene matches. The CDR3 coding sequence is TGTGCCAGCAGCCTGGGACTAGCGGGAGGTACAGATACGCAGTATTTT. It codes for CASSLGLAGGTDTQYF.

The chain has TRBV5-8 and TRBJ1-5; 10 nucleotides agree with TRBD1. J lost 6 bases, V lost 5 bases, and 8 bases had no gene match. The CDR3 has 15 residues. CDR1 SGHTS and CDR2 YDEGEE come from the germline V gene. CDR3 sequence reads: CASRYRTGGTQPQHF. DNA for the CDR3: TGTGCCAGCAGGTATCGGACAGGGGGTACTCAGCCCCAGCATTTT.

V and J are TRBV5-6 and TRBJ2-7; 7 bases agree with TRBD2. Germline V gene sequence: CDR1 SGHDT, CDR2 YYEEEE. With V trimmed by 3 bases and J by 5 bases, 11 bases remained unmatched. This CDR3 spans 15 amino acids. CDR3 sequence: CASSSGLEDLHEQYF. CDR3 coding DNA: TGTGCCAGCAGCTCCGGACTAGAGGATCTCCACGAGCAGTACTTC.

J is TRBJ2-3 and V is TRBV4-1; 12 bases line up with TRBD2. There are 15 residues in the CDR3. Trimming at V came to 4 bases and at J to 4 bases, leaving 3 bases not matched to a gene. Germline lookup yields CDR1 MGHRA and CDR2 YSYEKL. The CDR3 reads CASSPGLAGPDTQYF. CDR3 sequence (DNA): TGCGCCAGCAGCCCTGGACTAGCGGGACCAGATACGCAGTATTTT.